What follows are 20 T cell receptor beta chains derived from one specimen sequenced in a study of human thymus T cells (dated by TCRdb to 2018 to 2020). Thymus tissue was collected as surgical resects that were removed during corrective cardiac surgery. The method behind the library was the immunoSEQ multiplex PCR assay. TCRdb mirrors the immuneACCESS table, restricted to in-frame sequences. Some clones are absent from its copies; in checked studies, under half trace to an unresolved V gene, and the reason for the others is unknown. This sample gives some 72,000 clones in total; 95% to 98% of them show up just once. Of the sample, 0.031% is held by the ten largest clones. Sequencing input: thymus tissue. Every receptor here comes from a boy under three years old with a congenital heart defect but otherwise immunologically healthy.

This clone appeared a single time. V and J are TRBV28 and TRBJ2-1; D perhaps matches TRBD2 (5 bases). The CDR3 has 12 amino acids. The V gene's germline CDR1 is MDHEN and CDR2 SYDVKM. V lost 3 bases, J lost 9 bases, and 9 bases lay in between. The CDR3 DNA reads TGTGCCAGCAGTTTGGACTCGTCTGAGCAGTTCTTC. Protein product: CASSLDSSEQFF.

The chain joins TRBV7-9 to TRBJ2-3; possible D gene TRBD1, 7 bases. The CDR3 totals 16 residues. The ends were cut back, 2 bases at V and 1 base at J, with 13 bases in the middle. Germline V CDR1 and CDR2: SEHNR, FQNEAQ (reference sequence). CDR3 residues: CASSLPDREGTDTQYF. DNA for the CDR3: TGTGCCAGCAGCTTACCCGACAGGGAGGGCACAGATACGCAGTATTTT.

The gene calls are TRBV27 and TRBJ2-1, with 8 bases lining up with TRBD2. Germline V gene data show CDR1 as MNHEY and CDR2 as SMNVEV (reference sequence). The CDR3 has 16 amino acids. With 7 bases clipped from V and 2 bases from J, the junction kept 10 bases outside the gene matches. CDR3 protein: CASKREGAVTYNEQFF. The DNA for the CDR3 is TGTGCCAGCAAACGGGAGGGTGCAGTCACCTACAATGAGCAGTTCTTC.

The count of this clone is one. The chain has TRBV19 and TRBJ1-1, with no clear D. The CDR3 is made up of 12 amino acids. V was shortened by 9 bases and J by 4 bases, with 12 bases between the two germline ends. Germline CDR1 is LNHDA and CDR2 is SQIVND (reference sequence). CDR3 DNA sequence: TGTGCCAGCACGACATCGGGCACTGAAGCTTTCTTT. Amino acids: CASTTSGTEAFF.

The chain combines TRBV11-2 with TRBJ2-7; either TRBD1 or TRBD2 may fit D (5 bases each). The CDR3 extends over 14 amino acids. Germline V CDR1 and CDR2: SGHAT, FQNNGV. V was pared by 4 bases and J by 5 bases, with 15 bases between. CDR3 sequence: CASSSSSRDHEQYF. The CDR3 DNA sequence: TGTGCCAGCAGCTCATCAAGCCGGGACCACGAGCAGTACTTC.

The J gene is TRBJ1-3, the V gene TRBV25-1; possibly TRBD1 for D (6 bases). V was shortened by 5 bases and J by 0 bases, with 14 bases between the two germline ends. The CDR3 sequence is 16 residues long. Germline assignment: CDR1 MGHDK and CDR2 SYGVNS. The CDR3 sequence is CASSKRTASSGNTIYF. In DNA, the CDR3 is TGTGCCAGCAGTAAACGGACAGCTTCCTCTGGAAACACCATATATTTT. The whole variable domain, filled in from reference TRBV25-1 and TRBJ1-3, reads EADIYQTPRYLVIGTGKKITLECSQTMGHDKMYWYQQDPGMELHLIHYSYGVNSTEKGDLSSESTVSRIRTEHFPLTLESARPSHTSQYLCASSKRTASSGNTIYFGEGSWLTVV.

The CDR3 reads CASSFSGLDYEQYF. DNA for the CDR3: TGTGCCAGCAGCTTCTCCGGTTTGGACTACGAGCAGTACTTC. The chain combines TRBV7-9 with TRBJ2-7; no definite D call. CDR1 is SEHNR, CDR2 FQNEAQ, per germline (reference sequence). V was pared by 3 bases and J by 3 bases, with 12 bases between. The CDR3 totals 14 residues. Combining the CDR3 with reference TRBV7-9 and TRBJ2-7 gives the whole variable domain DTGVSQNPRHKITKRGQNVTFRCDPISEHNRLYWYRQTLGQGPEFLTYFQNEAQLEKSRLLSDRFSAERPKGSFSTLEIQRTEQGDSAMYLCASSFSGLDYEQYFGPGTRLTVT.

The chain carries TRBV18 and TRBJ2-7; D might be TRBD1 (5 bases). CDR1 and CDR2 from the germline V gene are KGHSH and LQKENI. The CDR3 length is 17 residues. With 3 bases removed from V and 6 bases from J, the gap between germline ends came to 24 bases. The CDR3 region is CASSPPRQLLSRSEQYF. For the CDR3, the DNA is TGTGCCAGCTCACCCCCGAGACAGCTCCTTAGCCGTTCCGAGCAGTACTTC.

The rearrangement links TRBV27 to TRBJ2-7; no clear D. The CDR3 consists of 15 residues. Germline CDR1 is MNHEY and CDR2 is SMNVEV (reference sequence). V was pared by 2 bases and J by 2 bases, with 13 bases between. This CDR3 reads CASSLGYGPPYEQYF. The CDR3 DNA follows: TGTGCCAGCAGTTTAGGATACGGACCCCCCTACGAGCAGTACTTC.

The CDR3 protein is CAINARGTDTQYF. In nucleotides, the CDR3 is TGTGCCATCAATGCGAGGGGCACAGATACGCAGTATTTT. V gene TRBV10-3 combines with J gene TRBJ2-3; tentatively, D is TRBD2 (5 bases). The CDR3 totals 13 residues. V was shortened by 7 bases and J by 1 base, with 9 bases between the two germline ends. The germline CDR1 and CDR2 sequences are ENHRY and SYGVKD.

The genes are TRBV5-3 and TRBJ2-5; 13 bases line up with TRBD2. TRBV5-3 is an ORF, and what it does is uncertain. With 5 bases clipped from V and 0 bases from J, the junction kept 4 bases outside the gene matches. The CDR3 contains 16 residues. This CDR3 reads CARRKGLAGYQETQYF. CDR3 sequence (DNA): TGTGCCAGAAGAAAGGGACTAGCGGGGTACCAAGAGACCCAGTACTTC.

This chain links TRBV15 with TRBJ2-2; 8 bases agree with TRBD2. Germline CDR1 and CDR2: LNHNV and YYDKDF (reference sequence). This CDR3 contains 16 residues. Unmatched junction bases numbered 4, after V lost 0 bases and J lost 4 bases. CDR3: CATSRDEAGGTGELFF. Written as DNA, the CDR3 is TGTGCCACCAGCAGAGATGAGGCGGGGGGCACCGGGGAGCTGTTTTTT. The full variable domain, in which reference TRBV15 and TRBJ2-2 provide the parts outside the CDR3, is DAMVIQNPRYQVTQFGKPVTLSCSQTLNHNVMYWYQQKSSQAPKLLFHYYDKDFNNEADTPDNFQSRRPNTSFCFLDIRSPGLGDTAMYLCATSRDEAGGTGELFFGEGSRLTVL.

The rearrangement joins TRBV6-5 to TRBJ2-1; 8 nucleotides align to TRBD2. In germline, CDR1 is MNHEY, CDR2 SVGAGI. The CDR3 sequence is 12 residues long. J lost 12 bases, V lost 0 bases, and 1 base had no gene match. The CDR3, as DNA: TGTGCCAGCAGTTACTCTAGCGGGGCGCAGTTCTTC. Translating it yields CASSYSSGAQFF.

The chain couples TRBV27 to TRBJ2-1; 10 nucleotides align to TRBD2. CDR3 length equals 16 residues. V trimming: 3 bases; J trimming: 5 bases; junction bases outside the gene matches: 7. Germline CDR1 reads MNHEY; CDR2 reads SMNVEV (reference sequence). In nucleotides, the CDR3 is TGTGCCAGCAGTTTGCGGACTAGCGGCTGGAACAATGAGCAGTTCTTC. It is translated as CASSLRTSGWNNEQFF.

This chain uses TRBV6-5 with TRBJ1-3, with no clear D. This CDR3 has 13 amino acids. The germline gives CDR1 MNHEY, CDR2 SVGAGI. Trimming took off 7 bases at V and 0 bases at J, with 7 bases between the two ends. The DNA of the CDR3 is TGTGCCAGCACTGCGGGCTCTGGAAACACCATATATTTT. It encodes CASTAGSGNTIYF.

The CDR3 bases are TGTGCTAGTGGTTTGGTCCCCGGACAGGGGGCCTCCTATGGCTACACCTTC. Encoded protein: CASGLVPGQGASYGYTF. The chain joins TRBV12-5 to TRBJ1-2; TRBD1 aligns across 11 bases. This CDR3 contains 17 residues. V shed 0 bases, J shed 4 bases, and the junction held 7 bases outside the gene matches. Germline CDR1 and CDR2: LGHNT and FRNRAP.

V is TRBV14 and J is TRBJ1-4, with 8 bases lining up with TRBD1. The CDR3 consists of 16 residues. From germline, CDR1 is SGHDN and CDR2 FVKESK. Trimming cost V 4 bases and J 2 bases; bases outside gene matches: 6. CDR3 coding DNA: TGTGCCAGCAGCCTTCCAGGGGGCCGGACTAATGAAAAACTGTTTTTT. This codes for CASSLPGGRTNEKLFF.

The CDR3 reads CASSQNETQYF. CDR3 bases: TGTGCCAGCAGCCAAAATGAGACCCAGTACTTC. This sequence joins TRBV28 and TRBJ2-5; D gene unclear. Trimming took off 6 bases at V and 5 bases at J, with 7 bases between the two ends. Looked up from germline, CDR1 is MDHEN and CDR2 is SYDVKM. CDR3 length equals 11 residues.

The rearrangement joins TRBV6-1 to TRBJ1-6; no clear D gene. Trimming took off 5 bases at V and 4 bases at J, with 12 bases between the two ends. CDR1 and CDR2 (germline): MNHNS, SASEGT. The CDR3 loop spans 15 amino acids. This CDR3 is CASSIWEPYNSPLHF. The DNA for the CDR3 is TGTGCCAGCAGTATCTGGGAGCCTTATAATTCACCCCTCCACTTT.

This sequence joins TRBV27 and TRBJ2-4; D remains unclear. Germline values: CDR1 MNHEY, CDR2 SMNVEV (reference sequence). The CDR3 is 12 amino acids. The germline V and J ends were trimmed by 6 bases and 6 bases, with 9 bases remaining between them. The CDR3 here is CASSRNLNIQYF. The CDR3 nucleotides are TGTGCCAGCAGCCGAAACCTAAACATTCAGTACTTC.